This TCR beta chain was sequenced during a study of Ad26.COV2.S vaccination and SARS-CoV-2 variants. Overall study context: Once or twice, 56 days apart, Ad26.COV2.S was delivered intramuscularly.

Whole-study results and caveats: Placebo recipients had lower spike-specific TCR breadth than vaccine recipients.

Of note for this clone: Its specificity is not known.

Sequenced by immunoSEQ multiplex PCR; TCRdb stores in-frame clones only, minus some. The sample has about 350,000 clones, more than 85% seen once. Treatment specified: some 19 received Ad26.COV2.S at low or high dose, single or two shots; several received placebo; per-sample allocation not given. Samples were taken on day 63 after the first vaccine or placebo injection. The sequenced sample was peripheral blood, obtained in a trial of Ad26.COV2.S vaccine versus placebo. The clonotype was recovered from a person aged 18-60 years who received the Ad26.COV2.S COVID-19 vaccine or a placebo.

CDR3 coding DNA: TGTGCCAGCTCACCCAGCTACGGGGGGGCTTTTGAGCAGTTCTTC. It encodes CASSPSYGGAFEQFF. The chain employs TRBV18 and TRBJ2-1; 8 nucleotides match TRBD2. CDR1 is KGHSH, CDR2 LQKENI, per germline. V trimming: 3 bases; J trimming: 9 bases; junction bases outside the gene matches: 10. CDR3 length equals 15 residues.